This T cell receptor (beta chain) derives from a study of T cell repertoires in cytomegalovirus infection. Turning to this clonotype: Its cognate antigen is unknown.

The CDR3 length is 13 residues. CDR1 is SGHDT, CDR2 YYEEEE, per germline. V was trimmed by 7 bases and J by 9 bases, leaving 14 bases between them. TCRdb called the reads again in MiXCR, with one record for every CDR3 protein. The repertoire holds just over 450,000 distinct CDR3 sequences, with roughly 42% as singletons. The chain links TRBV5-6 to TRBJ1-6; D is unresolved. The input for sequencing was cultured PBMCs, taken from culture after CMV antigen stimulation. The source is a human donor in good health (CMV status not recorded). Some clones in this sample may be carry-over from other donors' samples. The CDR3 DNA reads as TGTGCCAGCTGCAGACAAGGACGTTCACCCCTCCACTTT. Translation gives CASCRQGRSPLHF.